Listed here is a single T cell receptor beta chain. This clonotype was observed at least ten times. This clone's antigen is unknown. It has no much larger one-base neighbor in the sample; base qualities were not kept. This entry belongs to a study of CD8 T cells in ankylosing spondylitis (TCRdb year 2017). For the wider study: The study set out to find disease-linked TCR variants by profiling T cell receptor beta repertoires in ankylosing spondylitis patients and healthy donors. The full study cohort was made up of 25 ankylosing spondylitis patients and 108 healthy donors. Peripheral blood samples were taken, and synovial fluid was additionally collected from ankylosing spondylitis patients. Findings and caveats that apply to the study as a whole: Blood from ankylosing spondylitis patients appeared to be characterized by a TCR beta motif made up of 8 or 9 highly homologous amino acid variants. The disease-linked clones were reported to be significantly enriched in matched synovial fluid samples from ankylosing spondylitis patients. Some motif variants were previously reported in synovial fluid and blood of reactive arthritis patients, suggesting common disease-initiation mechanisms. The disease-linked clones had a CD8+ phenotype and were found at relatively low frequencies in peripheral blood.

Sequences KGHDR (CDR1) and SFDVKD (CDR2) are obtained from the germline V gene. The CDR3 starts with the cysteine, ends with the phenylalanine, and has 14 residues. The CDR3 DNA has 42 bases and is translated from base 1. V is reduced by 5 bases and J by 3 bases, leaving a spacing of 9 bases between them. TCRdb records Illumina HiSeq 2500 as the sequencer. TCR beta libraries were prepared by quantitative 5'-RACE with molecular barcodes. On the authors' methods: A new computational method, built on a probabilistic model of VDJ rearrangement, was used to identify disease-linked TCR variants. The public reads were quality trimmed at Q25 with fastp and then assembled into clones with MiXCR by TCRdb, keeping productive beta chains. Entries are consolidated by CDR3 protein sequence, retaining the most common genes and DNA. It is TCRdb's table, rather than the study itself, that gives the V and J calls and clone size. In all, the sample holds 30,000 to 40,000 distinct CDR3 sequences, and approximately 10% of those were seen once. Approximately 15% of the sample comes from the top ten.

The chain uses TRBV24-1 and TRBJ2-2, with an unclear D gene assignment. The source is a male donor with ankylosing spondylitis or in good health (not recorded which). The sample was blood, either unsorted or a sorted T cell fraction (not recorded which). The sequenced DNA: TGTGCCACCAGTGGGAGCTCAGACACCGGGGAGCTGTTTTTT. Its product reads: CATSGSSDTGELFF.